The sample holds one count of the clone carrying this T cell receptor (beta chain). Its specificity is unknown. The data derive from a study of cytomegalovirus exposure and HLA in healthy donors. Study outcomes and limitations: A later analysis linked a missense variant in DCLRE1C to the trimming of TCR beta V and J genes. Researchers counted about 150 TCR beta chains as cytomegalovirus-associated. Productive rates of about 87% or about 30% were seen for most TCR beta V segments in an earlier analysis. Further analysis, carried out later, found HLA-associated TCR beta chains more clonally expanded than equally common other chains.

This PCR relied on a set of 60 Vbeta primers and 13 Jbeta primers. Libraries were prepared by immunoSEQ multiplex PCR; TCRdb keeps only in-frame clonotypes and omits some of them. The profile shows roughly 150,000 clones, roughly 79% of them singletons. This receptor was taken from a man aged 25 to 45 in good health and CMV-seronegative. Input material: PBMCs.

CDR3 loop: CASSYIDQPQHF. CDR3 nucleotide sequence: TGTGCCAGCAGTTACATAGATCAGCCCCAGCATTTT. The chain combines TRBV6-6 with TRBJ1-5; D call uncertain. V lost 2 bases, J lost 5 bases, and 4 bases lay in between. CDR1 MNHNY and CDR2 SVGAGI come from the germline V gene (reference sequence). CDR3 length equals 12 residues.